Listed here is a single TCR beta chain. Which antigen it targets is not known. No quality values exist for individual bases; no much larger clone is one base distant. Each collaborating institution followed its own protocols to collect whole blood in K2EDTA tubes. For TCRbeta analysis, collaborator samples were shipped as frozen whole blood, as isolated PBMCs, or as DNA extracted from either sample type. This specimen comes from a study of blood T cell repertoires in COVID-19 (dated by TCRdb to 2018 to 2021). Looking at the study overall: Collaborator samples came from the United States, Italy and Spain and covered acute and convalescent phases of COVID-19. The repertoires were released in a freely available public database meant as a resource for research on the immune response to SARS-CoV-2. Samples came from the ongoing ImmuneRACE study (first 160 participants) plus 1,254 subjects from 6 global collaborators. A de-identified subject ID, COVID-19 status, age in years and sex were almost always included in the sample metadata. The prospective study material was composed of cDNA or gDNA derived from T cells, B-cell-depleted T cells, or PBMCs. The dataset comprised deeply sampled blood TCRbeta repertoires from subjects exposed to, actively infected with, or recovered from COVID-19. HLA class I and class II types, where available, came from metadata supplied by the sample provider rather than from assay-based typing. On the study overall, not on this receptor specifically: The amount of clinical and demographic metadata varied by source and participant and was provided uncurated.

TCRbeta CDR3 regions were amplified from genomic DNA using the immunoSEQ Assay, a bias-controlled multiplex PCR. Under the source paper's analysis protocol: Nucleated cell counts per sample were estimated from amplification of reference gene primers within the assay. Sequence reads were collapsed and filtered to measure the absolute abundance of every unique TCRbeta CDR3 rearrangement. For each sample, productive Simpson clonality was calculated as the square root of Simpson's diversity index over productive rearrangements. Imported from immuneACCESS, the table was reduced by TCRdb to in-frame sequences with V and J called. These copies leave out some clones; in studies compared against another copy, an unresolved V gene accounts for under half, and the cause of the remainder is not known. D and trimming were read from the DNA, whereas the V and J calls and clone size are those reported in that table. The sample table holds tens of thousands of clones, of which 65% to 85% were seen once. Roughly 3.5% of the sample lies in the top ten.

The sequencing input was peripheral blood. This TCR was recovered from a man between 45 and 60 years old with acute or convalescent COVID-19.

Read as DNA, the sequence is TGTGCCAGCAGTTTTGGACAGAACCCCACAGATACGCAGTATTTT. Its product reads: CASSFGQNPTDTQYF. Recombination connected TRBV11-1 to TRBJ2-3; TRBD1 is a weak D gene call, 6 bases matching. CDR1 and CDR2, looked up from the germline V gene (reference sequence), are SGHAT and FQDESV. Relative to germline, V is 6 bases shorter and J is 2 bases shorter, with 15 bases between their ends. The CDR3 spans 15 residues, from the cysteine through the phenylalanine. Only the CDR3 portion is preserved as DNA: 45 bases, with reading frame beginning at the first base.